This TCR beta chain was sequenced for a study of blood T cell repertoires in COVID-19. Under the authors' procedure: Amplification of reference gene primers provided the estimated nucleated cell counts. The assay was immunoSEQ multiplex PCR, and TCRdb's table has in-frame clones only and misses some. V, J and clone size are those of that table, while D and trimming were read from the DNA. The profile shows approximately 280,000 clones, roughly 90% of them singletons. The CDR3 contains 14 residues. Per the germline V gene, CDR1 is LGHNT and CDR2 is FRNRAP. Comment on this clone: The junction departs from germline at one end; a sequencing error may be responsible.

The sequence was collected from a woman aged 25 to 45 with COVID-19, enrolled during active disease. The source material was peripheral blood. J is TRBJ1-1 and V is TRBV12-5, with D unresolved. The CDR3 here is CASGLETSRTEAFF. The DNA for the CDR3 is TGTGCTAGTGGATTGGAGACCTCGCGGACTGAAGCTTTCTTT.